The 7 T cell receptor beta chains given below trace back to one sample, sequenced in a study of low-dose radiotherapy and immunotherapy resistance in tumors. Primers used for first-strand cDNA, a TRAV- and TRBV-specific set, covered both alpha and beta chains. Over roughly 18 PCR cycles, TCRs were amplified from a constant-region primer and V-primer adapter. TCRdb redid the calling of the reads with MiXCR, one entry per CDR3 protein. The sample records 13,000 or so distinct CDR3 sequences, more than 65% being singletons. The receptor set was obtained from a human donor with advanced metastatic prostate, ovarian, gallbladder or colorectal cancer (not recorded which). This table probably holds off-target reads from a library built for another chain.

This chain uses TRBV5-4 with TRBJ2-3; D possibly matches TRBD1 or TRBD2 (6 bases each). The CDR3 covers 15 residues. V was trimmed by 4 bases and J by 4 bases, leaving 16 bases between them. Per germline, CDR1 SGHNT and CDR2 YYREEE (reference sequence). The CDR3 loop is CASSLGGRTADTQYF. As DNA, the CDR3 is TGTGCCAGCAGCCTGGGGGGCCGGACAGCAGATACGCAGTATTTT.

The genes are TRBV12-3 or TRBV12-4 and TRBJ2-6; perhaps TRBD2 as D (5 bases). Trimming left V 7 bases short and J 4 bases short, with 11 bases between. This CDR3 spans 14 amino acids. This CDR3 is CASTLAGGANVLTF. CDR3 coding DNA: TGTGCCAGCACCCTAGCCGGGGGGGCCAACGTCCTGACTTTC.

The chain links TRBV19 to TRBJ2-1, with 12 positions matching TRBD2. CDR1 LNHDA and CDR2 SQIVND come from the germline V gene (reference sequence). V shed 4 bases, J shed 7 bases, and the junction held 2 bases outside the gene matches. This CDR3 has 14 amino acids. CDR3 sequence: CASSKTSGGNEQFF. The CDR3 DNA follows: TGTGCCAGTAGTAAGACTAGCGGGGGAAATGAGCAGTTCTTC. The entire variable domain, with the rest obtained from reference TRBV19 and TRBJ2-1, is as follows: DGGITQSPKYLFRKEGQNVTLSCEQNLNHDAMYWYRQDPGQGLRLIYYSQIVNDFQKGDIAEGYSVSREKKESFPLTVTSAQKNPTAFYLCASSKTSGGNEQFFGPGTRLTVL.

The chain has TRBV4-2 and TRBJ1-5; D gene uncertain. In germline, CDR1 is LGHNA, CDR2 YNFKEQ. The CDR3 sequence is 14 residues long. V gave up 1 base and J gave up 7 bases, with 11 bases separating them. The CDR3 DNA reads as TGTGCCAGCAGCCAAGGGGTTCGGGAACAGCCCCAGCATTTT. Translation gives CASSQGVREQPQHF.

This chain connects TRBV7-2 to TRBJ2-7, with 8 bases fitting TRBD1. V lost 1 base to trimming and J lost 6 bases; unmatched junction nucleotides: 5. The CDR3 runs 14 residues. The germline gives CDR1 SGHTA, CDR2 FQGNSA. The CDR3: CASSLGTGTGEQYF. CDR3 nucleotide sequence: TGTGCCAGCAGCTTAGGGACAGGGACGGGCGAGCAGTACTTC.

The CDR3 region is CASSTSGGGYNEQFF. In nucleotides, the CDR3 is TGTGCCAGCAGCACTAGCGGGGGGGGATACAATGAGCAGTTCTTC. V usage is TRBV12-3 or TRBV12-4 and J usage is TRBJ2-1; 13 nucleotides line up with TRBD2. The V segment lost 6 bases and the J segment 4 bases; nucleotides outside the gene matches: 3. The CDR3 loop spans 15 amino acids.

The V and J genes are TRBV27 and TRBJ1-6; D is undetermined. CDR1 is MNHEY and CDR2 is SMNVEV in the germline V gene (reference sequence). CDR3 length: 14 amino acids. Trimming took off 3 bases at V and 5 bases at J, with 8 bases between the two ends. CDR3 in DNA: TGTGCCAGCAGTTTTGCCAGTAATAATTCACCCCTCCACTTT. It encodes CASSFASNNSPLHF.